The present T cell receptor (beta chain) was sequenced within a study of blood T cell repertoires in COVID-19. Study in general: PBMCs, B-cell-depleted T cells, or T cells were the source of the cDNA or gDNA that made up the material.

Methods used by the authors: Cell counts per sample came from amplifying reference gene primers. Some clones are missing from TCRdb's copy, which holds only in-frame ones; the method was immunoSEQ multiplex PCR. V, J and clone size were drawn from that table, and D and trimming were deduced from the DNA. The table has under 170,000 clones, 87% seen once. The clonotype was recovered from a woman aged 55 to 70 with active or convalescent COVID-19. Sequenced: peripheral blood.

The CDR3 sequence is CASSLRGGLAGDRDTQYF. CDR3 nucleotide sequence: TGTGCCAGCAGCTTACGCGGGGGACTAGCGGGGGATCGAGATACGCAGTATTTT. This chain joins TRBV7-8 and TRBJ2-3, with 14 bases that match TRBD2. The length of the CDR3 is 18 residues. V lost 2 bases and J lost 5; bases outside the gene matches: 9. Germline V gives CDR1 SGHVS, CDR2 FQNEAQ.